This entry lists 24 T cell receptor beta chains sequenced from one sample in a study of blood T cell repertoires in COVID-19. Profiling relied on immunoSEQ multiplex PCR, and the TCRdb table lists in-frame clones only, not all of them. The data hold a few hundred thousand clones, with roughly nine tenths observed a single time. Material: peripheral blood. These receptors were taken from a woman aged 50 to 65 with acute or convalescent COVID-19.

The rearrangement uses TRBV29-1 and TRBJ2-5; D is possibly TRBD1 (7 bases). Trimming shortened V by 7 bases and J by 4 bases, and 22 bases separated the two germline ends. The CDR3 totals 15 residues. CDR1 is SQVTM, CDR2 ANQGSEA, per germline. The CDR3 here is CSAQGGSPRGETQYF. CDR3 DNA: TGCAGCGCCCAGGGGGGCTCACCCCGGGGAGAGACCCAGTACTTC.

This clone turned up a few times. The chain recombines TRBV12-3 or TRBV12-4 with TRBJ1-2, with D maybe TRBD1 (5 bases). The CDR3 is 13 residues long. V lost 6 bases, J lost 7 bases, and 15 bases lay in between. For the CDR3, the DNA is TGTGCCAGCAGGCCGCCCTCCCAGGGTGGCTACACCTTC. This gives the protein CASRPPSQGGYTF.

The rearrangement uses TRBV29-1 and TRBJ2-3; no clear D. Between the trimmed V and J ends, which lost 5 bases and 3 bases, there was a span of 12 bases. Germline lookup yields CDR1 SQVTM and CDR2 ANQGSEA. This CDR3 has 13 amino acids. The CDR3 region is CSVRGISTDTQYF. The CDR3, as DNA: TGCAGCGTTCGAGGTATCTCGACAGATACGCAGTATTTT.

The CDR3 sequence: CATPVGGAGSPLHF. The CDR3 bases are TGTGCCACCCCGGTGGGGGGGGCAGGGTCACCCCTCCACTTT. The chain carries TRBV7-2 and TRBJ1-6, with D perhaps TRBD1 (6 bases). The CDR3 totals 14 residues. Trimming removed 10 bases from V and 10 bases from J, with 20 bases in between. CDR1 and CDR2 (germline): SGHTA, FQGNSA.

V is TRBV7-2 and J is TRBJ2-3, with a possible D match to TRBD2 (5 bases). CDR1 SGHTA and CDR2 FQGNSA come from the germline V gene. This CDR3 contains 13 residues. V was cut by 6 bases and J by 4 bases, with 11 bases left in between. CDR3 DNA: TGTGCCAGCAGTCGAACTAGGGCAGATACGCAGTATTTT. Protein sequence: CASSRTRADTQYF.

The rearrangement joins TRBV29-1 to TRBJ1-1, with D possibly matching TRBD1 (6 bases). Germline V lookup: CDR1 SQVTM, CDR2 ANQGSEA. The CDR3 runs to 13 residues. The V gene lost 7 bases and the J gene lost 1 base, with 13 bases spanning the gap. For the CDR3, the DNA is TGCAGCGGTTACAGGGATGGGAACACTGAAGCTTTCTTT. Its protein product is CSGYRDGNTEAFF.

V gene TRBV23-1 combines with J gene TRBJ2-7; 7 bases are shared with TRBD1. TRBV23-1 belongs to the ORF category, with a function that is uncertain. The V and J ends lost 3 bases and 2 bases, in that order; junction bases with no gene match: 7. The CDR3 totals 15 residues. The CDR3 DNA is TGCGCCAGCAGTCACCCCGGACAGGCGGCCTACGAGCAGTACTTC. Its translation: CASSHPGQAAYEQYF.

The chain joins TRBV19 to TRBJ1-2; D is possibly TRBD1 (6 bases). CDR1 is LNHDA and CDR2 is SQIVND in the germline V gene (reference sequence). CDR3 size: 17 residues. V was shortened by 3 bases and J by 0 bases, with 17 bases between the two germline ends. CDR3 nucleotides: TGTGCCAGTAGTATGGGCACAGGGCTTGGGGCTAACTATGGCTACACCTTC. Protein sequence: CASSMGTGLGANYGYTF.

This rearrangement joins TRBV5-1 to TRBJ2-1; a possible D gene is TRBD1 (6 bases). Germline CDR1 and CDR2: SGHRS and YFSETQ. CDR3 length: 15 amino acids. The V end was cut by 4 bases, the J end by 3 bases, with 14 bases between. As DNA, the CDR3 is TGCGCCAGCAGCCAAACATCGGACAGCTACAATGAGCAGTTCTTC. Protein product: CASSQTSDSYNEQFF. The full variable domain, its missing parts supplied by reference TRBV5-1 and TRBJ2-1, is KAGVTQTPRYLIKTRGQQVTLSCSPISGHRSVSWYQQTPGQGLQFLFEYFSETQRNKGNFPGRFSGRQFSNSRSEMNVSTLELGDSALYLCASSQTSDSYNEQFFGPGTRLTVL.

The CDR3 DNA sequence: TGTGCCAGCGCGGACAGGGAAGATTCACCCCTCCACTTT. Translation: CASADREDSPLHF. The chain has TRBV6-5 and TRBJ1-6; 8 bases align to TRBD1. Germline CDR1 MNHEY, CDR2 SVGAGI. V lost 8 bases, J lost 8 bases, and 5 bases stayed unmatched. This CDR3 spans 13 amino acids.

This clone was counted between two and nine times. The rearrangement uses TRBV18 and TRBJ1-2; the D is unclear. The V and J ends lost 3 bases and 4 bases respectively, with 12 bases between them. This CDR3 is 14 amino acids long. The V gene's germline CDR1 is KGHSH and CDR2 LQKENI. The CDR3 sequence: CASSPPGWVYGYTF. The CDR3 bases are TGTGCCAGCTCACCTCCAGGTTGGGTCTATGGCTACACCTTC.

In the case of this clone: The sample contains more than one DNA sequence encoding this CDR3. In DNA, the CDR3 is TGTGCCAGTAGGGACAGGGAGAATCAGCCCCAGCATTTT. Residues: CASRDRENQPQHF. The chain employs TRBV19 and TRBJ1-5; 8 positions match TRBD1. The CDR3 loop spans 13 amino acids. Trimming cost V 6 bases and J 4 bases; bases outside gene matches: 2. CDR1 is LNHDA and CDR2 is SQIVND in the germline V gene (reference sequence).

This clone was picked up one time. The V and J genes are TRBV5-6 and TRBJ2-7; D is perhaps TRBD2 (6 bases). The CDR3 is 12 residues long. Germline CDR1 is SGHDT and CDR2 is YYEEEE. Trimming shortened V by 3 bases and J by 6 bases, and 10 bases separated the two germline ends. In DNA, the CDR3 is TGTGCCAGCAGCTCATCCGGGGGCGAGCAGTACTTC. Its translation is CASSSSGGEQYF.

The chain has TRBV7-2 and TRBJ2-6; D is perhaps TRBD1 (6 bases). V dropped 2 bases and J dropped 3 bases, with 8 bases sitting between them. Germline CDR1 SGHTA, CDR2 FQGNSA. The CDR3 length is 15 residues. CDR3 sequence reads: CASSLQGFGANVLTF. The CDR3, as DNA: TGTGCCAGCAGCTTACAGGGGTTTGGGGCCAACGTCCTGACTTTC.

The rearrangement uses TRBV14 and TRBJ2-2; D possibly corresponds to TRBD1 (5 bases). The length of the CDR3 is 14 residues. V was cut by 5 bases and J by 4 bases, with 11 bases left in between. Looked up from germline, CDR1 is SGHDN and CDR2 is FVKESK. CDR3 bases: TGTGCCAGCAGCGGTAGGGGCCTCACCGGGGAGCTGTTTTTT. Amino acids: CASSGRGLTGELFF. Variable domain in full (rest from reference TRBV14 and TRBJ2-2): EAGVTQFPSHSVIEKGQTVTLRCDPISGHDNLYWYRRVMGKEIKFLLHFVKESKQDESGMPNNRFLAERTGGTYSTLKVQPAELEDSGVYFCASSGRGLTGELFFGEGSRLTVL.

The chain uses TRBV5-1 and TRBJ1-2; D gene uncertain. V was shortened by 3 bases and J by 3 bases, with 12 bases between the two germline ends. The CDR3 sequence is 14 residues long. CDR1 is SGHRS and CDR2 is YFSETQ in the germline V gene. As DNA, the CDR3 is TGCGCCAGCAGCTCCTATGCCGGGGACTATGGCTACACCTTC. Encoded protein: CASSSYAGDYGYTF.

This rearrangement joins TRBV12-5 to TRBJ1-6, with 7 positions matching TRBD1. The CDR3 covers 14 residues. V gave up 3 bases and J gave up 5 bases; unmatched junction bases: 1. Germline lookup yields CDR1 LGHNT and CDR2 FRNRAP. CDR3 bases: TGTGCTAGTGGTTTTGGGACAGATAATTCACCCCTCCACTTT. Its translation: CASGFGTDNSPLHF.

This clone was recorded once. The chain couples TRBV5-6 to TRBJ1-3; no definite D call. CDR1 is SGHDT, CDR2 YYEEEE, per germline. Trimming left V 1 base short and J 3 bases short, with 2 bases between. The CDR3 length is 12 residues. Here the CDR3 DNA reads TGTGCCAGCAGCTTGTATGGAAACACCATATATTTT. Protein product: CASSLYGNTIYF. Full variable domain (remainder filled in from reference TRBV5-6 and TRBJ1-3): DAGVTQSPTHLIKTRGQQVTLRCSPKSGHDTVSWYQQALGQGPQFIFQYYEEEERQRGNFPDRFSGHQFPNYSSELNVNALLLGDSALYLCASSLYGNTIYFGEGSWLTVV.

The chain employs TRBV20-1 and TRBJ1-2, with a possible D match to TRBD1 (6 bases). The CDR3 extends over 11 amino acids. V lost 4 bases to trimming and J lost 8 bases, with 11 bases between them. Germline CDR1 reads DFQATT; CDR2 reads SNEGSKA (reference sequence). CDR3 sequence reads: CSATGAIGYTF. Written as DNA, the CDR3 is TGCAGTGCTACAGGGGCGATAGGCTACACCTTC.

V and J are TRBV6-2 or TRBV6-3 and TRBJ1-2; 8 bases are a match to TRBD1. Losses at the gene ends were 2 bases for V and 7 bases for J; bases not matched to a gene: 9. There are 15 residues in the CDR3. Germline loops: CDR1 MNHEY, CDR2 SVGEGT. CDR3 loop: CASSYPGQGALGYTF. The CDR3 bases are TGTGCCAGCAGTTACCCCGGCCAGGGGGCGCTTGGCTACACCTTC.

The chain employs TRBV6-5 and TRBJ2-4, with 7 nucleotides matching TRBD1. Germline V CDR1 and CDR2: MNHEY, SVGAGI. The ends lost 4 bases at V and 0 bases at J; junction bases unmatched: 3. The CDR3 has 15 amino acids. CDR3 DNA sequence: TGTGCCAGCAGTTGGGGACAGCTAGCCAAAAACATTCAGTACTTC. It codes for CASSWGQLAKNIQYF.

The rearrangement links TRBV5-6 to TRBJ2-6; D is possibly TRBD2 (5 bases). This CDR3 has 17 amino acids. Germline V gene sequence: CDR1 SGHDT, CDR2 YYEEEE. The V end lost 4 bases, the J end lost 0 bases, and 14 bases lay between the germline ends. The CDR3: CASSRLTGSSGANVLTF. In DNA form, the CDR3 reads TGTGCCAGCAGCCGATTGACGGGGTCCTCTGGGGCCAACGTCCTGACTTTC.

The rearrangement uses TRBV3-1 (or the pseudogene TRBV3-2) and TRBJ1-3, with D unresolved. Germline V gene sequence: CDR1 LGHDT, CDR2 YNNKEL (reference sequence). Trimming took 3 bases from V and 4 from J, leaving 16 bases between them. The CDR3 contains 16 residues. CDR3 DNA: TGTGCCAGCAGCCACCGAACCTTAAGACACGGAAACACCATATATTTT. The encoded protein is CASSHRTLRHGNTIYF.

The V and J genes are TRBV30 and TRBJ2-2; TRBD2 matches 8 bases. Trimming cost V 7 bases and J 4 bases; bases outside gene matches: 14. In germline, CDR1 is GTSNPN, CDR2 SVGIG (reference sequence). The CDR3 spans 16 residues. CDR3 in DNA: TGTGCCTTCCTCCGAGGGGCGGGGGGCGCCACCGGGGAGCTGTTTTTT. Amino acid sequence: CAFLRGAGGATGELFF.